This T cell receptor beta chain was captured in a study of blood T cell repertoires in COVID-19 (dated by TCRdb to 2020 to 2022). About the study as a whole: Samples covering the acute and convalescent phases of COVID-19 were provided by collaborators in the United States, Italy and Spain. The material from the prospective study consisted of cDNA or gDNA derived from T cells, B-cell-depleted T cells, or PBMCs. Deeply sampled blood TCRbeta repertoires from subjects exposed to, actively infected with, or recovered from COVID-19 were included in the dataset. A freely available public database, intended as a resource for researchers studying the immune response to SARS-CoV-2, is where the repertoires were released. Samples came from the ongoing ImmuneRACE study (first 160 participants) plus 1,254 subjects from 6 global collaborators. The sample metadata nearly always contained a de-identified subject ID, COVID-19 status, age in years and sex. Where available, HLA class I and class II types were obtained from metadata supplied by the sample provider rather than from assay-based typing. Overall study results and their limits: The amount of clinical and demographic metadata varied by source and participant and was provided uncurated.

For this clone: Its cognate antigen has yet to be identified. No much larger clone exists at a distance of one base, and base qualities are not known.

TCRbeta CDR3 regions were amplified from genomic DNA using the immunoSEQ Assay, a bias-controlled multiplex PCR. The paper's processing steps were these. The number of nucleated cells in each sample was estimated by amplification of reference gene primers within the assay. To quantify the absolute abundance of each unique TCRbeta CDR3 rearrangement, sequence reads were collapsed and filtered. For each sample, productive Simpson clonality was calculated by taking the square root of Simpson's diversity index across productive rearrangements. Sourced from immuneACCESS, this table was stored by TCRdb with only in-frame sequences that have V and J called. A share of the clones is absent; for the studies checked, an unresolved V gene accounts for under half, and the remainder has no known explanation. From that table come the V and J calls and clone size; the DNA was used to work out D and trimming. The sample yields 280,000 or so clones; about nine tenths were counted once. Jointly, the top ten make up 9.5% to 15% of the sample.

Collaborating institutions collected whole blood in K2EDTA tubes following their own protocols. Collaborator samples were shipped for TCRbeta analysis as frozen whole blood, isolated PBMCs, or DNA extracted from either sample type. The V and J ends are trimmed by 0 bases and 7 bases, leaving 5 bases between them. The CDR3 contains 12 residues, cysteine and phenylalanine counted. CDR3 DNA is the only sequence kept; it has 36 bases, read in frame from the first base. CDR1 and CDR2 are read off the germline V gene as SGDLS and YYNGEE. The sequence came from a woman aged 55-70 years with acute or convalescent COVID-19. The sequencing input was peripheral blood. The rearrangement combines TRBV9 with TRBJ2-1, with the D gene too uncertain to name. The CDR3: CASSVGQNEQFF. The DNA sequence is as follows: TGTGCCAGCAGCGTAGGGCAGAATGAGCAGTTCTTC.